A single sample is the source of the 10 T cell receptor beta chains below, sequenced in a study of T-cell reconstitution after alpha-beta-depleted transplantation in children. TCRbeta library construction was performed incorporating unique molecular identifiers. TCRdb passed the PCR reads through MiXCR, listing each CDR3 protein once. The repertoire holds over 100,000 distinct CDR3 sequences, with 10% as singletons. The sequencing here drew on PBMCs, taken before TCRalphabeta/CD19-depleted stem cell transplant. The source of these receptors is a boy younger than 10 with acute lymphoblastic leukemia, due to receive a stem cell transplant.

The chain has TRBV10-1 and TRBJ2-2; D gene uncertain. Germline CDR1 is WNHNN and CDR2 is SYGVQD (reference sequence). Trimming took 4 bases from V and 2 from J, leaving 2 bases between them. This CDR3 contains 12 residues. The CDR3 reads CASSANTGELFF. The CDR3 DNA reads as TGCGCCAGCAGTGCCAACACCGGGGAGCTGTTTTTT.

This clonotype has more than one count but fewer than ten. The gene calls are TRBV4-1 and TRBJ1-5, with 8 bases identical to TRBD1. The length of the CDR3 is 17 residues. The ends lost 4 bases at V and 2 bases at J; junction bases unmatched: 10. Germline CDR1 is MGHRA and CDR2 is YSYEKL. The CDR3 DNA sequence: TGCGCCAGCAGCCTCAGGATCGGACAGGGCGGCAATCAGCCCCAGCATTTT. Protein sequence: CASSLRIGQGGNQPQHF.

The chain combines TRBV6-1 with TRBJ1-5, with no clear D. The germline gives CDR1 MNHNS, CDR2 SASEGT. The CDR3 extends over 14 amino acids. V lost 5 bases, J lost 0 bases, and 8 bases lay in between. Here the CDR3 DNA reads TGTGCCAGCAGTCCAGTACATAGCAATCAGCCCCAGCATTTT. Protein sequence: CASSPVHSNQPQHF.

This clonotype was counted at least ten times. This sequence joins TRBV27 and TRBJ2-7; D is undetermined. The CDR3 contains 13 residues. V was shortened by 3 bases and J by 1 base, with 7 bases between the two germline ends. CDR1 and CDR2 (germline): MNHEY, SMNVEV (reference sequence). The CDR3 loop reads CASSFGVSYEQYF. The CDR3 nucleotides are TGTGCCAGCAGTTTTGGGGTGTCCTACGAGCAGTACTTC.

This clonotype was seen a few times. This chain uses TRBV29-1 with TRBJ2-3; 7 bases are shared with TRBD1. V gave up 6 bases and J gave up 4 bases; unmatched junction bases: 13. Germline V gives CDR1 SQVTM, CDR2 ANQGSEA. CDR3 length: 15 residues. The CDR3 bases are TGCAGCGTAAGACAGGGTAATAAGCTTCCAGATACGCAGTATTTT. It specifies CSVRQGNKLPDTQYF.

This clonotype was found a few times. This chain joins TRBV11-1 and TRBJ2-6, with a weak D call TRBD2 (7 bases). Germline V gene data show CDR1 as SGHAT and CDR2 as FQDESV (reference sequence). The CDR3 is 21 amino acids. Trimming took 6 bases from V and 4 from J, leaving 31 bases between them. The CDR3 bases are TGTGCCAGCAGTCACACCCGTGGGTGGGGGGGCGCAGGTACCGGGGCCAACGTCCTGACTTTC. Amino acid sequence: CASSHTRGWGGAGTGANVLTF. The whole variable domain, filled in from reference TRBV11-1 and TRBJ2-6, reads EAEVAQSPRYKITEKSQAVAFWCDPISGHATLYWYRQILGQGPELLVQFQDESVVDDSQLPKDRFSAERLKGVDSTLKIQPAELGDSAMYLCASSHTRGWGGAGTGANVLTFGAGSRLTVL.

CDR3 nucleotides: TGTGCCAGCAGCGAGGCAAGAAGCAGCACTGAAGCTTTCTTT. This encodes CASSEARSSTEAFF. The chain carries TRBV5-6 and TRBJ1-1, with D unclear. This CDR3 region has 14 residues. Trimming took off 4 bases at V and 4 bases at J, with 14 bases between the two ends. Germline V gene lookup returns CDR1 SGHDT and CDR2 YYEEEE.

Comments on this clonotype: At one end, the junction sequence differs from germline, possibly due to a read error. This chain connects TRBV7-7 to TRBJ1-1; D is unresolved. The CDR3 totals 13 residues. The germline CDR1 and CDR2 sequences are SSHAT and FNYEAQ (reference sequence). CDR3 region: CASSLDANTEAFF. CDR3 nucleotide sequence: TGTGCTAGCAGCTTAGACGCAAACACTGAAGCTTTCTTT.

The chain recombines TRBV5-1 with TRBJ2-1, with 8 bases fitting TRBD1. This CDR3 has 15 amino acids. The V segment lost 0 bases and the J segment 7 bases; nucleotides outside the gene matches: 6. Germline V CDR1 and CDR2: SGHRS, YFSETQ. CDR3 in DNA: TGCGCCAGCAGCTTGGTGTGGACAGGGCTGAATGAGCAGTTCTTC. This gives the protein CASSLVWTGLNEQFF.

This clonotype was observed a handful of times. The chain carries TRBV15 and TRBJ2-1; unclear D gene. Germline V gene sequence: CDR1 LNHNV, CDR2 YYDKDF (reference sequence). The CDR3 loop spans 15 amino acids. V lost 1 base and J lost 6, with 13 bases in between. This CDR3 reads CATSRVRGERNEQFF. The DNA for the CDR3 is TGTGCCACCAGCAGAGTCCGCGGAGAGCGCAATGAGCAGTTCTTC.